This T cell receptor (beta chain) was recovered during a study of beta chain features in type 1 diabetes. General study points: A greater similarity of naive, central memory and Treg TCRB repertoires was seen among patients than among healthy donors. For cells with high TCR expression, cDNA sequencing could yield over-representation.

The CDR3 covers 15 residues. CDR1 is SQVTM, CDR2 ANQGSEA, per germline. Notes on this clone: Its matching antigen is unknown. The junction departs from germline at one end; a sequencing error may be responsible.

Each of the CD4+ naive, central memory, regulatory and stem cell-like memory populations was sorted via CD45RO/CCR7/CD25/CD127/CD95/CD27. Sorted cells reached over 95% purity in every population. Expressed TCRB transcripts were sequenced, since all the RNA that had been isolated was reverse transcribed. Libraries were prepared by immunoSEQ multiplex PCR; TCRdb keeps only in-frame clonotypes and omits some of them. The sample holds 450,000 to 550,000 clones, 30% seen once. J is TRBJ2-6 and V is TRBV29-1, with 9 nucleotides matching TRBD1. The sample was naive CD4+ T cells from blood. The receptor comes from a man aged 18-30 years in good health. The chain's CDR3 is CSGEGQGTGANVLTF. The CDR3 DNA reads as TGCAGCGGTGAAGGACAGGGGACTGGGGCCAACGTCCTGACTTTC.